The 10 T cell receptor beta chains reported below all come from one sample, sequenced in a study of OX40 agonist ivuxolimab in advanced cancers. Sequencing used immunoSEQ multiplex PCR; TCRdb keeps in-frame clones, though not all of them. The table includes tens of thousands of clones, nearly 90% detected once. Sample: CD4+ or CD8+ T cells sorted from blood, taken in a trial of the OX40 agonist ivuxolimab. The receptors come from an adult with an advanced solid tumor such as melanoma, head and neck, liver or kidney cancer.

V gene TRBV5-8 combines with J gene TRBJ2-7, with 10 bases lining up with TRBD1. Losses at the gene ends were 4 bases for V and 7 bases for J; bases not matched to a gene: 8. The CDR3 totals 14 residues. Germline V CDR1 and CDR2: SGHTS, YDEGEE. The DNA for the CDR3 is TGTGCCAGCAGCCTCAGACAGGGGGCGTGGGAGCAGTACTTC. This codes for CASSLRQGAWEQYF.

The V call is TRBV27, the J call TRBJ2-7, with D tentatively TRBD1 (6 bases). V was trimmed by 2 bases and J by 1 base, leaving 12 bases between them. This CDR3 has 15 amino acids. CDR1 MNHEY and CDR2 SMNVEV come from the germline V gene (reference sequence). Here the CDR3 DNA reads TGTGCCAGCAGTTTAGACAGGATTACGTCCTACGAGCAGTACTTC. Its protein is CASSLDRITSYEQYF.

The chain has TRBV19 and TRBJ2-7; D possibly corresponds to TRBD1 (5 bases). Germline assignment: CDR1 LNHDA and CDR2 SQIVND (reference sequence). Trimming left V 3 bases short and J 2 bases short, with 11 bases between. The CDR3 length is 14 residues. CDR3 DNA: TGTGCCAGTAGTATGGCAGGGTCAACCTACGAGCAGTACTTC. This sequence encodes CASSMAGSTYEQYF.

This clone has only one observation. The chain is built from TRBV7-2 and TRBJ1-2, with TRBD1 matching over 8 bases. Trimming at V came to 1 base and at J to 2 bases, leaving 3 bases not matched to a gene. Germline CDR1 is SGHTA and CDR2 is FQGNSA. CDR3 size: 15 residues. The CDR3 here is CASSLGDRSNYGYTF. Written as DNA, the CDR3 is TGTGCCAGCAGCTTAGGGGACAGGTCAAACTATGGCTACACCTTC. Variable domain in full (rest from reference TRBV7-2 and TRBJ1-2): GAGVSQSPSNKVTEKGKDVELRCDPISGHTALYWYRQSLGQGLEFLIYFQGNSAPDKSGLPSDRFSAERTGGSVSTLTIQRTQQEDSAVYLCASSLGDRSNYGYTFGSGTRLTVV.

The rearrangement uses TRBV28 and TRBJ2-7; 11 bases align to TRBD1. Per the germline V gene, CDR1 is MDHEN and CDR2 is SYDVKM. V gave up 2 bases and J gave up 1 base; unmatched junction bases: 4. The CDR3 consists of 16 residues. The CDR3 protein is CASSLTGTGGSYEQYF. The CDR3 DNA sequence: TGTGCCAGCAGTTTAACTGGGACAGGGGGTTCCTACGAGCAGTACTTC.

The chain combines TRBV5-6 with TRBJ2-3; the D gene is possibly TRBD2 (5 bases). This CDR3 has 13 amino acids. Between the trimmed V and J ends, which lost 5 bases and 1 base, there was a span of 8 bases. The V gene's germline CDR1 is SGHDT and CDR2 YYEEEE. The CDR3 region has the DNA TGTGCCAGCAGATCGAGGGGCACAGATACGCAGTATTTT. Its protein is CASRSRGTDTQYF.

The chain couples TRBV5-1 to TRBJ2-5; 9 positions agree with TRBD2. The CDR3 runs to 16 residues. The V and J ends lost 1 base and 5 bases, in that order; junction bases with no gene match: 9. Germline V lookup: CDR1 SGHRS, CDR2 YFSETQ. Here the CDR3 reads CASSLTPGTSFETQYF. CDR3 DNA: TGCGCCAGCAGCTTGACCCCCGGGACTAGCTTCGAGACCCAGTACTTC.

CDR3 DNA sequence: TGTGCCAGCAGTTCAAACCAGTATGGCTACACCTTC. Translating it yields CASSSNQYGYTF. The genes are TRBV6-5 and TRBJ1-2; D remains ambiguous. Per the germline V gene, CDR1 is MNHEY and CDR2 is SVGAGI. This CDR3 spans 12 amino acids. Trimming stripped 4 bases from V and 5 bases from J, with 8 bases between.

The J gene is TRBJ2-1, the V gene TRBV9; the D call may be TRBD1 or TRBD2 (6 bases each). Germline V gene sequence: CDR1 SGDLS, CDR2 YYNGEE. This CDR3 is 15 amino acids long. V was trimmed by 6 bases and J by 5 bases, leaving 18 bases between them. CDR3 sequence (DNA): TGTGCCAGCACCCTGGAGGGGCAGGGGCACAATGAGCAGTTCTTC. This sequence encodes CASTLEGQGHNEQFF.

This chain uses TRBV6-1 with TRBJ1-2; D is perhaps TRBD1 (5 bases). This CDR3 has 17 amino acids. The germline CDR1 and CDR2 sequences are MNHNS and SASEGT. V was cut by 4 bases and J by 3 bases, with 21 bases left in between. The CDR3 protein is CASSVPTGGRNDYGYTF. The CDR3 DNA follows: TGTGCCAGCAGTGTACCTACGGGGGGTAGGAACGACTATGGCTACACCTTC.